The T cell receptor beta chain under discussion was sequenced for a study of circulating and synovial CD4+ cells in juvenile arthritis. Libraries were prepared by immunoSEQ multiplex PCR; TCRdb keeps only in-frame clonotypes and omits some of them. The repertoire holds about 32,000 clones, with roughly 96% as singletons. CDR1 is LNHDA and CDR2 is SQIVND in the germline V gene (reference sequence). CDR3 length: 20 amino acids. After removal of 6 bases from V and 2 bases from J, the junction contained 19 bases not matched to a gene. This receptor was taken from a human donor with juvenile idiopathic arthritis. The J gene is TRBJ1-5, the V gene TRBV19; 10 nucleotides match TRBD1. Sequencing was done on a sample of CD4+ T cells from blood. The CDR3 loop reads CASSGGLDRGISLRNQPQHF. The CDR3 coding sequence is TGTGCCAGTAGCGGAGGACTGGACAGGGGGATTAGTTTGCGCAATCAGCCCCAGCATTTT.